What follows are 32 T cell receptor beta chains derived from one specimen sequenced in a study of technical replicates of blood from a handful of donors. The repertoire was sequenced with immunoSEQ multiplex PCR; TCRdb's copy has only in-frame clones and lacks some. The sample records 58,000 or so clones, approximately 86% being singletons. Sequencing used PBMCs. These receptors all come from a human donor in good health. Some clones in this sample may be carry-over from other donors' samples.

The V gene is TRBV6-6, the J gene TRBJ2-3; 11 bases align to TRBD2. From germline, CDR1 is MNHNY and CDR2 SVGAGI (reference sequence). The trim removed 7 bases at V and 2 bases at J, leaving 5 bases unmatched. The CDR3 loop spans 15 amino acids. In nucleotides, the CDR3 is TGTGCCAGCATCACTAGCGGGGGCTCCACAGATACGCAGTATTTT. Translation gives CASITSGGSTDTQYF.

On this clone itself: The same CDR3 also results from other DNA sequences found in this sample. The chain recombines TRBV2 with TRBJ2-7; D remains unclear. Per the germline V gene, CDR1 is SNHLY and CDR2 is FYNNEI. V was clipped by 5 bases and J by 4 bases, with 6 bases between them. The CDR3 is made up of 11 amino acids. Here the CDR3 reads CASSLSYEQYF. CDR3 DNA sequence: TGTGCCAGCAGTCTGAGTTACGAGCAGTACTTC. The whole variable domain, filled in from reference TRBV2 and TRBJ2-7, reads EPEVTQTPSHQVTQMGQEVILRCVPISNHLYFYWYRQILGQKVEFLVSFYNNEISEKSEIFDDQFSVERPDGSNFTLKIRSTKLEDSAMYFCASSLSYEQYFGPGTRLTVT.

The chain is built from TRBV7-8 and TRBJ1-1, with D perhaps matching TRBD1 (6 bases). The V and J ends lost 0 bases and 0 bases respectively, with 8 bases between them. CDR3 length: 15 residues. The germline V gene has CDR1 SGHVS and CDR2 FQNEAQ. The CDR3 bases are TGTGCCAGCAGCTTAGCCCCAGGGGTGAACACTGAAGCTTTCTTT. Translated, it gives CASSLAPGVNTEAFF.

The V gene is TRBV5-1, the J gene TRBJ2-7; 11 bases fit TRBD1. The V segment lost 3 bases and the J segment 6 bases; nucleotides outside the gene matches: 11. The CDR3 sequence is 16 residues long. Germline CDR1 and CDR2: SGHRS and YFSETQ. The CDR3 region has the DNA TGCGCCAGCAGCTCCACCCCCGGGACAGGGGGATCCGAGCAGTACTTC. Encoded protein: CASSSTPGTGGSEQYF. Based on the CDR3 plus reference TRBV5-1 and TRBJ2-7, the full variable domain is KAGVTQTPRYLIKTRGQQVTLSCSPISGHRSVSWYQQTPGQGLQFLFEYFSETQRNKGNFPGRFSGRQFSNSRSEMNVSTLELGDSALYLCASSSTPGTGGSEQYFGPGTRLTVT.

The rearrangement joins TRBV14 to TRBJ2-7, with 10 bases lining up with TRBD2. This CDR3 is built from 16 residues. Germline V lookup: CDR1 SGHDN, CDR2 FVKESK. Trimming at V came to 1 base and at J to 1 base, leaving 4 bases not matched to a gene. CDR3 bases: TGTGCCAGCAGCCAAGGGCTAGCGGGGGCGTCCTACGAGCAGTACTTC. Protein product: CASSQGLAGASYEQYF.

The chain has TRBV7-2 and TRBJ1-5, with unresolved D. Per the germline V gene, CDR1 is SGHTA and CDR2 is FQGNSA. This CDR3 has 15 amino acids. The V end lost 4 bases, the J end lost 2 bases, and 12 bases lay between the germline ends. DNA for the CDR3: TGTGCCAGCAGCTACGTGGTGGGCGGCAATCAGCCCCAGCATTTT. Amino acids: CASSYVVGGNQPQHF.

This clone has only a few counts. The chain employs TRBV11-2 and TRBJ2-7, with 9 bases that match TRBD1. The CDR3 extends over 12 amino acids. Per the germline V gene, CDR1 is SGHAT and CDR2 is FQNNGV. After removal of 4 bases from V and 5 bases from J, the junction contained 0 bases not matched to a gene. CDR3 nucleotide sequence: TGTGCCAGCAGCTGGGACAGGGACGAGCAGTACTTC. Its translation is CASSWDRDEQYF.

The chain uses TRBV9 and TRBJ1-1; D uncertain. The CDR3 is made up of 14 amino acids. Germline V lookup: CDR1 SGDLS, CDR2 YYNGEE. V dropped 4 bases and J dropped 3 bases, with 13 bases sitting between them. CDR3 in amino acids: CASSHRVEDTEAFF. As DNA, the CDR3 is TGTGCCAGCAGCCACCGGGTGGAGGACACTGAAGCTTTCTTT.

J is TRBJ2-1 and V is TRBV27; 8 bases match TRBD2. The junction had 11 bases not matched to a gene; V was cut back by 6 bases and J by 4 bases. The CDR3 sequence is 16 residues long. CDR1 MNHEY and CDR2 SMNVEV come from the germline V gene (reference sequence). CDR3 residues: CASSPAGGALYNEQFF. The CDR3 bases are TGTGCCAGCAGCCCCGCCGGGGGGGCCCTGTACAATGAGCAGTTCTTC.

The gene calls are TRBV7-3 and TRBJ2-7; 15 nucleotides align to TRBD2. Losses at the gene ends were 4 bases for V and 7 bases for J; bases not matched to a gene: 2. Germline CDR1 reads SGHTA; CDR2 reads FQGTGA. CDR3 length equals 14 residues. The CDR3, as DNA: TGTGCCAGCAGCTCGGGACTAGCGGGGGGAGAGCAGTACTTC. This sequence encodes CASSSGLAGGEQYF. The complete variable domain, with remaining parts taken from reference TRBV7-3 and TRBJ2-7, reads GAGVSQTPSNKVTEKGKYVELRCDPISGHTALYWYRQSLGQGPEFLIYFQGTGAADDSGLPNDRFFAVRPEGSVSTLKIQRTERGDSAVYLCASSSGLAGGEQYFGPGTRLTVT.

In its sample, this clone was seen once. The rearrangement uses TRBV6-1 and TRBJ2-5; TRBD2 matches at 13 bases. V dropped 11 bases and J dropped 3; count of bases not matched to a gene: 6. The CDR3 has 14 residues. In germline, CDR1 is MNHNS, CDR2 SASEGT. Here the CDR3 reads CAGTSGGAEETQYF. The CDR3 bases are TGTGCCGGCACTAGCGGGGGGGCCGAAGAGACCCAGTACTTC.

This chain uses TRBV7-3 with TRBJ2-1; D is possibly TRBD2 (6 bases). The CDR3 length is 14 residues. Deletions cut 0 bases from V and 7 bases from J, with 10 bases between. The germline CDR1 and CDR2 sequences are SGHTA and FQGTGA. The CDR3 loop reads CASSLTDSGNEQFF. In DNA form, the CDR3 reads TGTGCCAGCAGCTTAACGGATAGCGGTAATGAGCAGTTCTTC.

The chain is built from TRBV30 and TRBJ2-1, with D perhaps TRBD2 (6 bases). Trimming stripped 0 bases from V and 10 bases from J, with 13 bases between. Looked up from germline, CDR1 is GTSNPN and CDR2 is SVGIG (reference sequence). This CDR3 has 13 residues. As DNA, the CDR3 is TGTGCCTGGAGTGTGGGGGGAGCATCAGAGCAGTTCTTC. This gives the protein CAWSVGGASEQFF.

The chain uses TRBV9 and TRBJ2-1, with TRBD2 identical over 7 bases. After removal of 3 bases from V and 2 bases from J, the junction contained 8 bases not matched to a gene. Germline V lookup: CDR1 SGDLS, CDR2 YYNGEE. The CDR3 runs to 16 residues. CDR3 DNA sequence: TGTGCCAGCAGCGCGGACGCGGGAGTGGCCTACAATGAGCAGTTCTTC. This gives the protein CASSADAGVAYNEQFF.

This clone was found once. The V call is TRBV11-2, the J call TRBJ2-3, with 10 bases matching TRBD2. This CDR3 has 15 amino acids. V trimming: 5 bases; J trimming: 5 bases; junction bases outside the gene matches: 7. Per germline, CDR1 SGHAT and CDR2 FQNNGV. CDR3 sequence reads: CASSRPRLAGDTQYF. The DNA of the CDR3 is TGTGCCAGCAGCAGACCACGACTAGCGGGAGATACGCAGTATTTT.

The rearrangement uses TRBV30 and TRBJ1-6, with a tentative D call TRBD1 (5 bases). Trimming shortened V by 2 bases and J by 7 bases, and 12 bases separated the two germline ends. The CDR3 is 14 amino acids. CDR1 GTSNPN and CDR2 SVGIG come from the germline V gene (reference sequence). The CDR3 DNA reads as TGTGCCTGGAGTCACGGGGGGGGGAATTCACCCCTCCACTTT. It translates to CAWSHGGGNSPLHF.

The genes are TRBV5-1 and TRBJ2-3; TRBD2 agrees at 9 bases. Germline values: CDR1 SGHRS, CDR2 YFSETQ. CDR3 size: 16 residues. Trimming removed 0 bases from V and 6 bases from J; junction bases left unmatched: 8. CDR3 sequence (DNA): TGCGCCAGCAGCTTGGCCTTGGTAGCGGGGGCGGATACGCAGTATTTT. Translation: CASSLALVAGADTQYF.

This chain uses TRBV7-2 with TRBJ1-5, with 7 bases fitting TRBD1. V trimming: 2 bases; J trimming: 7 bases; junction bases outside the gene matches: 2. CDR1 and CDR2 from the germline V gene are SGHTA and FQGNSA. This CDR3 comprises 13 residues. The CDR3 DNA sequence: TGTGCCAGCAGCTTAAGGGGGCAGCAGCCCCAGCATTTT. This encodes CASSLRGQQPQHF.

The CDR3 sequence: CASSLNRAEPQHF. CDR3 sequence (DNA): TGTGCCAGCAGCTTAAACAGGGCCGAGCCCCAGCATTTT. The chain links TRBV7-2 to TRBJ1-5, with D perhaps matching TRBD1 (6 bases). CDR3 length: 13 amino acids. Germline loops: CDR1 SGHTA, CDR2 FQGNSA. Trimming took off 2 bases at V and 8 bases at J, with 10 bases between the two ends.

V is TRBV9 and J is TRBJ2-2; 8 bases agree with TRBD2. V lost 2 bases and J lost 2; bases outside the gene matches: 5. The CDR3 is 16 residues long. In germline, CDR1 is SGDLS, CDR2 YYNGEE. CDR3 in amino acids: CASSVGTSPNTGELFF. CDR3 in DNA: TGTGCCAGCAGCGTGGGGACTAGTCCAAACACCGGGGAGCTGTTTTTT.

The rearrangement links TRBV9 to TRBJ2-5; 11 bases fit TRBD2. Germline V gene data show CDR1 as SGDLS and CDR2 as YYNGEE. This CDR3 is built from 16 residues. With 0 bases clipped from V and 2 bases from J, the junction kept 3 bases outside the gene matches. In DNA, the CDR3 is TGTGCCAGCAGCGTAGGAACTAGCGGGGGTCAAGAGACCCAGTACTTC. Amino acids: CASSVGTSGGQETQYF.

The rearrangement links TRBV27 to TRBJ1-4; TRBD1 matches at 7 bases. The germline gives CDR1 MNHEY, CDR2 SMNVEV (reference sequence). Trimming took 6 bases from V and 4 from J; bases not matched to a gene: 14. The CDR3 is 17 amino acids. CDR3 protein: CASRQGGTYVLNEKLFF. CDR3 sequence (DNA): TGTGCCAGCAGGCAGGGGGGCACTTATGTCCTTAATGAAAAACTGTTTTTT.

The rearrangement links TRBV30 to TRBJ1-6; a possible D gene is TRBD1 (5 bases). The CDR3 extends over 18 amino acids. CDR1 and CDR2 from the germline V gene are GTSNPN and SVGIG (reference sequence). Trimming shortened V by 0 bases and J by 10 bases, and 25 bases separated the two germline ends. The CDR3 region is CAWSVRGRVLGLGSPLHF. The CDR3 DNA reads TGTGCCTGGAGTGTACGCGGCAGGGTGCTAGGGTTGGGCTCACCCCTCCACTTT.

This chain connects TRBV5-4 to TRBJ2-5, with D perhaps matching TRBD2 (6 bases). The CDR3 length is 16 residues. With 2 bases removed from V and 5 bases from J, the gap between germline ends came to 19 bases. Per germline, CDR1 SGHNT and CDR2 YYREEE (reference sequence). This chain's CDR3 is CASSFRIGGTEETQYF. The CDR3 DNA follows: TGTGCCAGCAGCTTCCGGATTGGGGGGACGGAGGAGACCCAGTACTTC.

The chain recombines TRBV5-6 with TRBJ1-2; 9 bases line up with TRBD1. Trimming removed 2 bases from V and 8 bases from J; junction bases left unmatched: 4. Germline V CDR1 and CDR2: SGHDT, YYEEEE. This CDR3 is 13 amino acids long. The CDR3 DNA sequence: TGTGCCAGCAGCTTACAGGGGGCTCGGGGCTACACCTTC. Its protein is CASSLQGARGYTF.

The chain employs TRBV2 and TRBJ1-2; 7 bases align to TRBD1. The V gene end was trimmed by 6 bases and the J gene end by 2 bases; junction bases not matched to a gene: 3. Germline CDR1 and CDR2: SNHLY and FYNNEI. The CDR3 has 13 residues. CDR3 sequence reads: CASRRDSNYGYTF. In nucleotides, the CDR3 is TGTGCCAGCAGACGGGACAGCAACTATGGCTACACCTTC.

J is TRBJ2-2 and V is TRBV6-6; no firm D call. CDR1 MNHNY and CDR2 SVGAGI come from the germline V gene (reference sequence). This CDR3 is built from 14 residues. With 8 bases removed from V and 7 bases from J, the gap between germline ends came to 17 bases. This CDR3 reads CASRSLGGIGELFF. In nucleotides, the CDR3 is TGTGCCAGCCGTAGTCTTGGCGGAATCGGGGAGCTGTTTTTT.

The CDR3 DNA follows: TGTGCCAGCAGCCAAGGGGCAAGCGGGGGGCCAAGGGGGACCGGGGAGCTGTTTTTT. It encodes CASSQGASGGPRGTGELFF. The chain employs TRBV4-2 and TRBJ2-2, with 9 bases matching TRBD2. Germline values: CDR1 LGHNA, CDR2 YNFKEQ. This CDR3 spans 19 amino acids. V gave up 1 base and J gave up 5 bases; unmatched junction bases: 14.

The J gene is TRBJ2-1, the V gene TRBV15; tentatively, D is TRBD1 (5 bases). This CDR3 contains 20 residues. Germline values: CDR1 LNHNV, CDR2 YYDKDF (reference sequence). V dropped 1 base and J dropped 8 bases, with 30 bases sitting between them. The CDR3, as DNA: TGTGCCACCAGCAGAGCCAGGGCAGCGAGAACCCTCTCAAGAGGCGATGAGCAGTTCTTC. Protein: CATSRARAARTLSRGDEQFF.

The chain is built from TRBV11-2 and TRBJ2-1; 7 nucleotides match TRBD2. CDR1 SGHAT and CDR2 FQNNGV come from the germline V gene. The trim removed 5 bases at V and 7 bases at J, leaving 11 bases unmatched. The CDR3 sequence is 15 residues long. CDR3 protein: CASSPSAGAGNEQFF. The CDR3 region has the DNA TGTGCCAGCAGCCCCTCTGCGGGAGCGGGGAATGAGCAGTTCTTC.

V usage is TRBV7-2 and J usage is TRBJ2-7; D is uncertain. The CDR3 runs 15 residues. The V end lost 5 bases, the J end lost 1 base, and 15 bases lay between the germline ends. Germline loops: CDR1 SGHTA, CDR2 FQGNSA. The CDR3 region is CASSLRRSPSYEQYF. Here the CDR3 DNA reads TGTGCCAGCAGCCTCCGCCGGTCACCTTCCTACGAGCAGTACTTC.

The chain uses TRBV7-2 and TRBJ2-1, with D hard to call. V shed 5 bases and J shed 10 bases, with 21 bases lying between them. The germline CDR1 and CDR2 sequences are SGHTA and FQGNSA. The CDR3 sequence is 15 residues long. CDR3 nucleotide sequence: TGTGCCAGCAGCCTCCCCCGGCTAGGTCCATCGGAGCAGTTCTTC. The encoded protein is CASSLPRLGPSEQFF.